The 24 T cell receptor beta chains reported below all come from one sample, sequenced in a study of cytomegalovirus exposure and HLA in healthy donors. PCR employed 60 Vbeta and 13 Jbeta primers. TCRdb's copy holds only in-frame clones and misses some; the assay was immunoSEQ multiplex PCR. This sample yields 150,000 to 200,000 clones, of which roughly 80% are seen a single time; 4.1% belongs to the top ten. The sample consisted of PBMCs. Source of these receptors: a man in his forties or fifties in good health and CMV-seropositive.

This clone appeared a few times. The genes are TRBV27 and TRBJ2-7; 8 bases line up with TRBD2. Germline CDR1 is MNHEY and CDR2 is SMNVEV (reference sequence). J was trimmed by 3 bases and V by 2 bases; bases with no gene match: 12. The length of the CDR3 is 17 residues. The CDR3 nucleotides read TGTGCCAGCAGTTTAGGACGGGGGGGGGTTTTCTTCTACGAGCAGTACTTC. It encodes CASSLGRGGVFFYEQYF.

This rearrangement joins TRBV9 to TRBJ2-3; 8 nucleotides agree with TRBD2. The V segment lost 6 bases and the J segment 1 base; nucleotides outside the gene matches: 7. This CDR3 has 15 amino acids. Per the germline V gene, CDR1 is SGDLS and CDR2 is YYNGEE. The DNA of the CDR3 is TGTGCCAGCACCCTCGGGGGGGCGGGCACAGATACGCAGTATTTT. As protein: CASTLGGAGTDTQYF.

The genes are TRBV28 and TRBJ1-1; D gene unclear. Deletions cut 5 bases from V and 4 bases from J, with 11 bases between. The length of the CDR3 is 13 residues. Germline CDR1 is MDHEN and CDR2 is SYDVKM. As DNA, the CDR3 is TGTGCCAGCAGTCCCACTATGGTCACTGAAGCTTTCTTT. The encoded protein is CASSPTMVTEAFF.

This chain connects TRBV4-1 to TRBJ1-6; D remains unclear. This CDR3 spans 14 amino acids. V gave up 1 base and J gave up 8 bases, with 9 bases separating them. Germline V gene sequence: CDR1 MGHRA, CDR2 YSYEKL. In nucleotides, the CDR3 is TGCGCCAGCAGCCAAGGCTCGGTAGATTCACCCCTCCACTTT. Translating gives CASSQGSVDSPLHF.

The chain links TRBV5-6 to TRBJ2-7; D not resolved. The CDR3 runs 14 residues. Germline CDR1 SGHDT, CDR2 YYEEEE. V lost 0 bases to trimming and J lost 0 bases, with 7 bases between them. The CDR3 region has the DNA TGTGCCAGCAGCTTGGCGGCTAGCTCCTACGAGCAGTACTTC. Encoded protein: CASSLAASSYEQYF.

The rearrangement uses TRBV19 and TRBJ1-1, with 9 nucleotides matching TRBD1. V lost 4 bases to trimming and J lost 6 bases; unmatched junction nucleotides: 9. The CDR3 loop spans 15 amino acids. The germline gives CDR1 LNHDA, CDR2 SQIVND (reference sequence). CDR3: CASSTSPGQGSEAFF. The DNA for the CDR3 is TGTGCCAGTAGTACGTCTCCGGGACAGGGCTCTGAAGCTTTCTTT.

The CDR3 sequence is CASSRRDRGAPLHF. Written as DNA, the CDR3 is TGTGCCAGCAGTAGAAGGGACAGGGGGGCACCCCTCCACTTT. V gene TRBV6-6 combines with J gene TRBJ1-6; 11 positions match TRBD1. This CDR3 has 14 amino acids. Trimming removed 5 bases from V and 11 bases from J; junction bases left unmatched: 5. Germline V gene data show CDR1 as MNHNY and CDR2 as SVGAGI (reference sequence).

About this clone itself: Other nucleotide sequences in the sample specify the same CDR3. This chain uses TRBV29-1 with TRBJ2-3, with D perhaps TRBD1 (6 bases). The V gene lost 7 bases and the J gene lost 2 bases, with 13 bases spanning the gap. CDR3 length: 13 amino acids. Germline loops: CDR1 SQVTM, CDR2 ANQGSEA. The CDR3 here is CSATGQYTDTQYF. CDR3 DNA sequence: TGCAGCGCAACCGGACAGTACACAGATACGCAGTATTTT.

The chain uses TRBV5-8 and TRBJ2-1; 11 nucleotides line up with TRBD2. The ends lost 6 bases at V and 6 bases at J; junction bases unmatched: 5. This CDR3 has 14 amino acids. Germline V CDR1 and CDR2: SGHTS, YDEGEE. The CDR3 loop reads CASTSGLAVNEQFF. CDR3 DNA sequence: TGTGCCAGCACCTCGGGACTAGCGGTCAATGAGCAGTTCTTC.

This clone has a handful of counts. The J gene is TRBJ1-2, the V gene TRBV7-9, with D tentatively TRBD1 (6 bases). The CDR3 covers 14 residues. Germline values: CDR1 SEHNR, CDR2 FQNEAQ (reference sequence). With 4 bases removed from V and 6 bases from J, the gap between germline ends came to 15 bases. The CDR3 DNA follows: TGTGCCAGCAGCTCAGGGGACCTATCTCATGGCTACACCTTC. Translation gives CASSSGDLSHGYTF.

The J gene is TRBJ1-2, the V gene TRBV28, with 9 bases that match TRBD1. With V trimmed by 3 bases and J by 8 bases, 13 bases remained unmatched. The CDR3 extends over 16 amino acids. Germline V gene sequence: CDR1 MDHEN, CDR2 SYDVKM. CDR3 amino acids: CASSLPGTGNVGGYTF. CDR3 bases: TGTGCCAGCAGTTTGCCCGGGACAGGGAACGTGGGGGGCTACACCTTC.

This clone was picked up a small number of times. The CDR3 spells CASSESGQGDGYTF. The CDR3 bases are TGTGCCAGCAGTGAATCCGGACAGGGTGACGGCTACACCTTC. V usage is TRBV6-1 and J usage is TRBJ1-2, with 8 bases aligning to TRBD1. Germline CDR1 is MNHNS and CDR2 is SASEGT. V was pared by 2 bases and J by 8 bases, with 7 bases of the junction left unmatched. This CDR3 contains 14 residues.

V and J are TRBV5-4 and TRBJ2-7, with 11 bases fitting TRBD2. Germline V gene lookup returns CDR1 SGHNT and CDR2 YYREEE (reference sequence). Losses at the gene ends were 0 bases for V and 6 bases for J; bases not matched to a gene: 5. The CDR3 length is 15 residues. DNA for the CDR3: TGTGCCAGCAGCTTGGGGCTAGCGGGAGGTAGCGAGCAGTACTTC. Translated, it gives CASSLGLAGGSEQYF.

The chain couples TRBV28 to TRBJ1-6; TRBD1 might be the D (6 bases). CDR1 and CDR2 from the germline V gene are MDHEN and SYDVKM. The V and J ends lost 2 bases and 7 bases respectively, with 15 bases between them. The CDR3 spans 16 residues. The CDR3 region is CASSLMRGQGNSPLHF. CDR3 bases: TGTGCCAGCAGTTTAATGCGGGGGCAGGGGAATTCACCCCTCCACTTT. Full variable domain (remainder filled in from reference TRBV28 and TRBJ1-6): DVKVTQSSRYLVKRTGEKVFLECVQDMDHENMFWYRQDPGLGLRLIYFSYDVKMKEKGDIPEGYSVSREKKERFSLILESASTNQTSMYLCASSLMRGQGNSPLHFGNGTRLTVT.

The chain is built from TRBV9 and TRBJ2-3; D uncertain. The CDR3 has 13 residues. The germline CDR1 and CDR2 sequences are SGDLS and YYNGEE. Trimming removed 0 bases at V and 4 bases at J, with 6 bases between. The CDR3 region has the DNA TGTGCCAGCAGCGTAGGAGATGCAGATACGCAGTATTTT. Its protein is CASSVGDADTQYF.

The V gene is TRBV27, the J gene TRBJ2-7, with 7 bases matching TRBD2. Germline trimming cut 6 bases from V and 2 bases from J; bases unmatched to any gene: 10. The CDR3 spans 15 residues. Germline CDR1 reads MNHEY; CDR2 reads SMNVEV (reference sequence). The CDR3 nucleotides are TGTGCCAGCAGCCCCCCGGGAGGCCCTACCTACGAGCAGTACTTC. Encoded protein: CASSPPGGPTYEQYF.

The chain employs TRBV5-5 and TRBJ1-1, with a possible D match to TRBD1 (6 bases). The V gene's germline CDR1 is SGHKS and CDR2 YYEKEE (reference sequence). This CDR3 region has 14 residues. V lost 4 bases and J 0 bases, leaving 10 bases between the germline ends. The CDR3 DNA follows: TGTGCCAGCAGCGTTGACAGGTTGAACACTGAAGCTTTCTTT. Translated, it gives CASSVDRLNTEAFF.

V is TRBV30 and J is TRBJ1-4; D may be TRBD1 (6 bases). Germline CDR1 is GTSNPN and CDR2 is SVGIG (reference sequence). This CDR3 is built from 11 residues. CDR3 bases: TGTGGCCAGGGGTGGGGTGAAAAACTGTTTTTT. Protein: CGQGWGEKLFF.

The genes are TRBV5-5 and TRBJ1-3, with TRBD1 identical over 9 bases. This CDR3 has 15 residues. V was pared by 3 bases and J by 4 bases, with 5 bases of the junction left unmatched. In germline, CDR1 is SGHKS, CDR2 YYEKEE (reference sequence). CDR3 nucleotide sequence: TGTGCCAGCAGCTCTGACAGGGGGGGAGGAAACACCATATATTTT. Protein: CASSSDRGGGNTIYF. Full variable domain (rest looked up from reference TRBV5-5 and TRBJ1-3): DAGVTQSPTHLIKTRGQQVTLRCSPISGHKSVSWYQQVLGQGPQFIFQYYEKEERGRGNFPDRFSARQFPNYSSELNVNALLLGDSALYLCASSSDRGGGNTIYFGEGSWLTVV.

The gene calls are TRBV5-1 and TRBJ1-4; 8 positions match TRBD1. CDR1 is SGHRS and CDR2 is YFSETQ in the germline V gene. The CDR3 consists of 16 residues. J lost 3 bases, V lost 4 bases, and 8 bases had no gene match. The CDR3 spells CASSPGQGAANEKLFF. CDR3 nucleotide sequence: TGCGCCAGCAGCCCAGGACAGGGAGCGGCTAATGAAAAACTGTTTTTT.

This chain uses TRBV27 with TRBJ1-6, with D unclear. V dropped 3 bases and J dropped 7 bases, with 13 bases sitting between them. The germline V gene encodes CDR1 MNHEY and CDR2 SMNVEV (reference sequence). CDR3 size: 15 residues. The CDR3 sequence: CASSLSGVRNSPLHF. The CDR3 nucleotides are TGTGCCAGCAGTTTGTCGGGAGTTCGCAATTCACCCCTCCACTTT.

The rearrangement uses TRBV27 and TRBJ2-5; 9 bases line up with TRBD2. The CDR3 has 13 amino acids. Germline V gene data show CDR1 as MNHEY and CDR2 as SMNVEV (reference sequence). V shed 8 bases and J 2 bases; nucleotides not matched to a gene: 3. The chain's CDR3 is CASRSGGQETQYF. Written as DNA, the CDR3 is TGTGCCAGCCGAAGCGGGGGGCAAGAGACCCAGTACTTC.

CDR3 sequence reads: CASSLHAGRDNSPLHF. In DNA, the CDR3 is TGTGCCAGCAGCTTGCATGCAGGGAGGGATAATTCACCCCTCCACTTT. V gene TRBV5-6 combines with J gene TRBJ1-6, with a possible D match to TRBD1 (5 bases). The V gene's germline CDR1 is SGHDT and CDR2 YYEEEE. The V end lost 1 base, the J end lost 5 bases, and 13 bases lay between the germline ends. This CDR3 has 16 amino acids.

This chain connects TRBV6-6 to TRBJ2-5; the D gene is possibly TRBD2 (6 bases). Gene TRBJ2-7 matches the end of the DNA better, so the J call may be wrong. CDR3 size: 14 residues. From germline, CDR1 is MNHNY and CDR2 SVGAGI (reference sequence). The chain's CDR3 is CASSYYSTSYEQYF. CDR3 in DNA: TGTGCCAGCAGTTACTACTCGACTAGCTACGAGCAGTACTTC.